The 32 T cell receptor beta chains given below trace back to one sample, sequenced in a study of beta chain features in type 1 diabetes. General observations from the study: Moderate but significant shortening of TCRB CDR3s was recorded in all four CD4+ subsets from Type 1 diabetes patients.

No cognate antigen is known for these TCRs. Sequenced material consisted of expressed TCRB transcripts (all of the isolated RNA was reverse transcribed). Clones were read by immunoSEQ multiplex PCR, and TCRdb kept only the in-frame ones, dropping some. The sample comprises some 640,000 clones, around an eighth of which are singletons, and roughly 0.04% rests with the top ten. Sequencing was performed on naive CD4+ T cells from blood. Receptors were obtained from a man in his late teens or twenties with type 1 diabetes.

The chain uses TRBV5-1 and TRBJ1-5; no definite D call. Trimming took off 4 bases at V and 0 bases at J, with 17 bases between the two ends. This CDR3 comprises 17 residues. Germline V CDR1 and CDR2: SGHRS, YFSETQ. The CDR3 DNA reads as TGCGCCAGCAGCGAAGACCCTACAGAGTATAGCAATCAGCCCCAGCATTTT. Amino acid sequence: CASSEDPTEYSNQPQHF.

V gene TRBV28 combines with J gene TRBJ2-1; TRBD1 is a possible D gene (6 bases). Trimming cost V 3 bases and J 6 bases, with 15 bases left between them. Looked up from germline, CDR1 is MDHEN and CDR2 is SYDVKM. The CDR3 spans 15 residues. As DNA, the CDR3 is TGTGCCAGCAGTTTTCCTACACGAGGGGGCAATGAGCAGTTCTTC. Translated, it gives CASSFPTRGGNEQFF.

V is TRBV10-3 and J is TRBJ2-1; possibly TRBD1 for D (6 bases). Germline assignment: CDR1 ENHRY and CDR2 SYGVKD. V dropped 2 bases and J dropped 15 bases, with 14 bases sitting between them. The CDR3 is 12 amino acids. For the CDR3, the DNA is TGTGCCATCAGTGAGCGGGACACCTGGCCGTTCTTC. Translated, it gives CAISERDTWPFF.

The V gene is TRBV7-9, the J gene TRBJ1-1; 7 bases match TRBD1. Germline assignment: CDR1 SEHNR and CDR2 FQNEAQ (reference sequence). After removal of 7 bases from V and 4 bases from J, the junction contained 6 bases not matched to a gene. This CDR3 comprises 13 residues. This CDR3 reads CASTRDSTTEAFF. The CDR3 DNA is TGTGCCAGCACCAGGGACAGTACCACTGAAGCTTTCTTT.

The V and J genes are TRBV14 and TRBJ2-7; possibly TRBD1 for D (5 bases). CDR3 length: 13 amino acids. Trimming stripped 6 bases from V and 6 bases from J, with 15 bases between. Germline lookup yields CDR1 SGHDN and CDR2 FVKESK. The CDR3 region has the DNA TGTGCCAGCAGAGACTTAGGGGTAGGCGAGCAGTACTTC. It is translated as CASRDLGVGEQYF.

This clone was counted only a few times. This chain uses TRBV5-1 with TRBJ1-5, with a possible D match to TRBD1 (5 bases). There are 18 residues in the CDR3. Germline CDR1 reads SGHRS; CDR2 reads YFSETQ. Trimming left V 2 bases short and J 3 bases short, with 21 bases between. The CDR3 coding sequence is TGCGCCAGCAGCTTTTTCCCAACCGGGACTCGGAACAATCAGCCCCAGCATTTT. Protein: CASSFFPTGTRNNQPQHF.

This clone was detected a few times. The chain couples TRBV5-4 to TRBJ2-3; D is unresolved. V was clipped by 0 bases and J by 0 bases, with 8 bases between them. Germline V gene lookup returns CDR1 SGHNT and CDR2 YYREEE (reference sequence). CDR3 size: 15 residues. CDR3 DNA sequence: TGTGCCAGCAGCTTGGCTGCGGCGAGCACAGATACGCAGTATTTT. Residues: CASSLAAASTDTQYF.

This clone has just a few counts. The rearrangement joins TRBV4-2 to TRBJ1-6; TRBD1 might be the D (6 bases). This CDR3 spans 17 amino acids. V lost 2 bases to trimming and J lost 1 base, with 12 bases between them. The germline V gene encodes CDR1 LGHNA and CDR2 YNFKEQ. CDR3 DNA sequence: TGTGCCAGCAGCCAAAGTTCTCAGGGGTCCTATAATTCACCCCTCCACTTT. Protein sequence: CASSQSSQGSYNSPLHF.

This CDR3 reads CASSPPGTLTYEQYF. CDR3 bases: TGTGCCAGCAGCCCACCCGGGACATTGACCTACGAGCAGTACTTC. The chain couples TRBV9 to TRBJ2-7, with TRBD1 as a possible D gene (6 bases). V was cut by 4 bases and J by 2 bases, with 16 bases left in between. Per germline, CDR1 SGDLS and CDR2 YYNGEE. This CDR3 comprises 15 residues.

In nucleotides, the CDR3 is TGTGCCACCAGCCTTAAACAGGGGGCGTACGGGGAGCTGTTTTTT. This gives the protein CATSLKQGAYGELFF. The chain recombines TRBV15 with TRBJ2-2, with 9 bases fitting TRBD1. J lost 7 bases, V lost 5 bases, and 8 bases had no gene match. CDR1 is LNHNV, CDR2 YYDKDF, per germline (reference sequence). The CDR3 spans 15 residues. The whole variable domain, filled in from reference TRBV15 and TRBJ2-2, reads DAMVIQNPRYQVTQFGKPVTLSCSQTLNHNVMYWYQQKSSQAPKLLFHYYDKDFNNEADTPDNFQSRRPNTSFCFLDIRSPGLGDTAMYLCATSLKQGAYGELFFGEGSRLTVL.

This clone was detected only a few times. This chain joins TRBV10-3 and TRBJ2-5; the match to TRBD1 covers 9 bases. The CDR3 contains 14 residues. Trimming cost V 4 bases and J 4 bases; bases outside gene matches: 4. CDR1 and CDR2 from the germline V gene are ENHRY and SYGVKD. The CDR3 spells CAISGNRGPETQYF. CDR3 coding DNA: TGTGCCATCAGTGGAAACAGGGGGCCAGAGACCCAGTACTTC.

This clone was seen a few times. The V gene is TRBV13, the J gene TRBJ1-1; TRBD1 might be the D (5 bases). Trimming stripped 6 bases from V and 4 bases from J, with 9 bases between. The CDR3 extends over 12 amino acids. CDR1 PRHDT and CDR2 FYEKMQ come from the germline V gene (reference sequence). CDR3 DNA sequence: TGTGCCAGCAGTCTAAGGGGCACTGAAGCTTTCTTT. It encodes CASSLRGTEAFF.

V usage is TRBV5-1 and J usage is TRBJ2-3; a possible D gene is TRBD2 (6 bases). Per germline, CDR1 SGHRS and CDR2 YFSETQ. The CDR3 runs 13 residues. V gave up 6 bases and J gave up 1 base, with 9 bases separating them. The CDR3 DNA is TGCGCCAGCACAGGGACTGGCACAGATACGCAGTATTTT. It is translated as CASTGTGTDTQYF.

The V and J genes are TRBV21-1 and TRBJ1-3. TRBV21-1 is recorded as a pseudogene. The CDR3 is 13 residues long. CDR3 sequence reads: CASSKISGNTIYF. The CDR3 DNA is TGTGCCAGCAGCAAAATCTCTGGAAACACCATATATTTT.

Concerning this clone: The sample contains more than one DNA sequence encoding this CDR3. This rearrangement joins TRBV30 to TRBJ1-5; tentative D call: TRBD1 (5 bases). The CDR3 is 13 residues long. The ends were cut back, 2 bases at V and 5 bases at J, with 10 bases in the middle. Germline V gives CDR1 GTSNPN, CDR2 SVGIG (reference sequence). Here the CDR3 reads CAWSLQGDQPQHF. CDR3 bases: TGTGCCTGGAGTCTCCAGGGAGATCAGCCCCAGCATTTT.

This clone was recorded a few times. At the DNA level, this CDR3 is encoded by other sequences in the same sample as well. This rearrangement joins TRBV9 to TRBJ2-5, with 10 positions matching TRBD1. Losses at the gene ends were 0 bases for V and 1 base for J; bases not matched to a gene: 0. The CDR3 has 15 amino acids. Looked up from germline, CDR1 is SGDLS and CDR2 is YYNGEE. CDR3 protein: CASSVGDRGQETQYF. In nucleotides, the CDR3 is TGTGCCAGCAGCGTAGGGGACAGGGGCCAAGAGACCCAGTACTTC.

This clone was counted only a few times. This chain links TRBV6-5 with TRBJ2-4; 9 bases map to TRBD1. This CDR3 region has 15 residues. V lost 4 bases to trimming and J lost 7 bases; unmatched junction nucleotides: 8. Germline V gene lookup returns CDR1 MNHEY and CDR2 SVGAGI. CDR3: CASSSSGTGTNIQYF. For the CDR3, the DNA is TGTGCCAGCAGTTCTTCCGGGACAGGGACGAACATTCAGTACTTC.

The genes are TRBV29-1 and TRBJ1-2; TRBD1 agrees at 7 bases. Germline CDR1 and CDR2: SQVTM and ANQGSEA. The V and J ends lost 0 bases and 4 bases, in that order; junction bases with no gene match: 5. The CDR3 covers 14 residues. The CDR3 sequence: CSVEDHRGSYGYTF. The CDR3 DNA sequence: TGCAGCGTTGAAGATCACAGGGGTAGCTATGGCTACACCTTC.

The CDR3 DNA sequence: TGTGCCAGCAGCCAGGGCACAGGGGCTTCGAACACCGGGGAGCTGTTTTTT. Protein product: CASSQGTGASNTGELFF. The V gene is TRBV4-2, the J gene TRBJ2-2; 7 bases match TRBD1. Per the germline V gene, CDR1 is LGHNA and CDR2 is YNFKEQ. This CDR3 is built from 17 residues. J lost 0 bases, V lost 3 bases, and 7 bases had no gene match.

The chain links TRBV11-1 to TRBJ2-5; D is undetermined. CDR3 length: 14 amino acids. With 5 bases removed from V and 6 bases from J, the gap between germline ends came to 16 bases. CDR1 is SGHAT, CDR2 FQDESV, per germline (reference sequence). The DNA for the CDR3 is TGTGCCAGCAGCGCGGCAGGACCAAAGAAGACCCAGTACTTC. Translating gives CASSAAGPKKTQYF.

The chain uses TRBV5-4 and TRBJ2-2, with TRBD2 matching over 7 bases. This CDR3 has 18 residues. Losses at the gene ends were 0 bases for V and 1 base for J; bases not matched to a gene: 9. Germline assignment: CDR1 SGHNT and CDR2 YYREEE (reference sequence). CDR3 sequence (DNA): TGTGCCAGCAGCTTGGTACTATTCGCGGGGGAGAACACCGGGGAGCTGTTTTTT. Encoded protein: CASSLVLFAGENTGELFF.

In this sample, this clone turned up a few times. V usage is TRBV21-1 and J usage is TRBJ1-1. TRBV21-1 is an annotated pseudogene. CDR3 length: 14 residues. The CDR3 nucleotides read TGTGCCAGCAACCTAGGGGAGTTGAACACTGAAGCTTTCTTT. Translated, it gives CASNLGELNTEAFF.

The chain uses TRBV30 and TRBJ1-5, with D uncertain. The CDR3 loop spans 14 amino acids. V lost 1 base to trimming and J lost 7 bases, with 14 bases between them. Germline V CDR1 and CDR2: GTSNPN, SVGIG (reference sequence). DNA for the CDR3: TGTGCCTGGAGTGGATTGGGTCAGACACAGCCCCAGCATTTT. Its translation is CAWSGLGQTQPQHF.

CDR3 nucleotide sequence: TGTGCCAGCAGCTCCCACACGTCCTACGAGCAGTACTTC. Encoded protein: CASSSHTSYEQYF. The gene calls are TRBV28 and TRBJ2-7; the D is unclear. CDR3 length equals 13 residues. CDR1 is MDHEN, CDR2 SYDVKM, per germline. Trimming pared 6 bases from V and 1 base from J, leaving 10 bases between.

This clone was observed a handful of times. The chain employs TRBV29-1 and TRBJ2-5; TRBD2 matches at 13 bases. J lost 4 bases, V lost 7 bases, and 12 bases had no gene match. This CDR3 spans 16 amino acids. Germline V gives CDR1 SQVTM, CDR2 ANQGSEA. The CDR3 here is CSGVLAGGPGGETQYF. In nucleotides, the CDR3 is TGCAGCGGAGTACTAGCGGGAGGGCCGGGCGGAGAGACCCAGTACTTC. Full variable domain (outside the CDR3, taken from reference TRBV29-1 and TRBJ2-5): SAVISQKPSRDICQRGTSLTIQCQVDSQVTMMFWYRQQPGQSLTLIATANQGSEATYESGFVIDKFPISRPNLTFSTLTVSNMSPEDSSIYLCSGVLAGGPGGETQYFGPGTRLLVL.

The chain has TRBV18 and TRBJ2-6, with D unresolved. The V gene's germline CDR1 is KGHSH and CDR2 LQKENI. V shed 3 bases and J shed 0 bases, with 6 bases lying between them. This CDR3 spans 15 amino acids. CDR3 sequence (DNA): TGTGCCAGCTCACCTGATTTCTCTGGGGCCAACGTCCTGACTTTC. Translation gives CASSPDFSGANVLTF.

This sequence joins TRBV7-2 and TRBJ2-3, with 14 bases aligning to TRBD2. The V and J ends lost 5 bases and 3 bases, in that order; junction bases with no gene match: 4. The CDR3 sequence is 16 residues long. Germline V gene data show CDR1 as SGHTA and CDR2 as FQGNSA. The CDR3 coding sequence is TGTGCCAGCAGCACAGGGACTAGCGGGGGTACAGATACGCAGTATTTT. This codes for CASSTGTSGGTDTQYF.

V and J are TRBV6-1 and TRBJ1-1; the D is unclear. CDR3 size: 12 residues. The ends were cut back, 5 bases at V and 7 bases at J, with 11 bases in the middle. Germline V gives CDR1 MNHNS, CDR2 SASEGT. CDR3 nucleotide sequence: TGTGCCAGCAGTCAGTGGAAGCTTGAAGCTTTCTTT. It yields the protein CASSQWKLEAFF.

Details on this clone: This same CDR3 is encoded by further DNA sequences in the sample. The chain is built from TRBV7-2 and TRBJ2-2; no definite D call. The CDR3 extends over 12 amino acids. Trimming took off 1 base at V and 8 bases at J, with 5 bases between the two ends. Germline lookup yields CDR1 SGHTA and CDR2 FQGNSA. CDR3 nucleotides: TGTGCCAGCAGCTTAGGGGCGGGGGAGCTGTTTTTT. As protein: CASSLGAGELFF.

This chain joins TRBV6-5 and TRBJ1-2; 7 bases align to TRBD1. CDR3 length equals 14 residues. Per the germline V gene, CDR1 is MNHEY and CDR2 is SVGAGI. V was pared by 5 bases and J by 4 bases, with 7 bases of the junction left unmatched. DNA for the CDR3: TGTGCCAGCAGTGCCGACAGGGTAGGCTATGGCTACACCTTC. The encoded protein is CASSADRVGYGYTF.

The gene calls are TRBV18 and TRBJ2-7; 9 bases match TRBD1. Germline lookup yields CDR1 KGHSH and CDR2 LQKENI. CDR3 length: 16 amino acids. The junction had 12 bases not matched to a gene; V was cut back by 6 bases and J by 3 bases. This chain's CDR3 is CASSPADRGFVYEQYF. In DNA form, the CDR3 reads TGTGCCAGCTCTCCAGCGGACAGGGGCTTTGTCTACGAGCAGTACTTC.

The CDR3 here is CASSSATGTRGYEQYF. CDR3 DNA: TGTGCCAGCAGCTCCGCAACAGGGACTCGTGGCTACGAGCAGTACTTC. The V and J genes are TRBV7-9 and TRBJ2-7; D possibly matches TRBD1 or TRBD2 (6 bases each). CDR3 size: 16 residues. Deletions cut 4 bases from V and 3 bases from J, with 19 bases between. Germline V CDR1 and CDR2: SEHNR, FQNEAQ (reference sequence).